Presented here are 2 T cell receptor beta chains from one specimen sequenced in a study of blood T cells in healthy people across ages. A sample-barcoded 5' primer and a J-beta primer mix were used in a second PCR of about 7 to 12 cycles. TCRdb re-called the 5' RACE reads with MiXCR, one entry per CDR3 protein. The sample lists about 670,000 distinct CDR3 sequences; approximately 40% were seen once. The sequencing sample was made of blood. The receptors derive from a man older than 75 in good health.

With regard to this clonotype: One end of the junction fails to match germline, which may point to a read error. The chain combines TRBV5-1 with TRBJ2-1; D perhaps matches TRBD1 (5 bases). CDR1 and CDR2 (germline): SGHRS, YFSETQ. The CDR3 covers 14 residues. This CDR3 is CASSLGRQYNGQFF. The CDR3 DNA reads TGCGCCAGCAGCTTGGGGCGACAGTACAATGGGCAGTTCTTC. The complete variable domain, with remaining parts taken from reference TRBV5-1 and TRBJ2-1, reads KAGVTQTPRYLIKTRGQQVTLSCSPISGHRSVSWYQQTPGQGLQFLFEYFSETQRNKGNFPGRFSGRQFSNSRSEMNVSTLELGDSALYLCASSLGRQYNGQFFGPGTRLTVL.

The rearrangement links TRBV30 to TRBJ1-3; D is undetermined. The CDR3 loop spans 15 amino acids. Germline assignment: CDR1 GTSNPN and CDR2 SVGIG (reference sequence). V lost 3 bases to trimming and J lost 2 bases, with 14 bases between them. The CDR3: CAWSDHQRTGNTIYF. CDR3 sequence (DNA): TGTGCCTGGAGCGATCATCAGAGAACTGGAAACACCATATATTTT. The full variable domain, rest sourced from reference TRBV30 and TRBJ1-3, is SQTIHQWPATLVQPVGSPLSLECTVEGTSNPNLYWYRQAAGRGLQLLFYSVGIGQISSEVPQNLSASRPQDRQFILSSKKLLLSDSGFYLCAWSDHQRTGNTIYFGEGSWLTVV.